This T cell receptor (beta chain) was captured by sequencing in a study of cytomegalovirus exposure and HLA in healthy donors. Whole-study findings and limits: Trimming of TCR beta V- and J-genes showed a link, identified in a later analysis, to a missense DCLRE1C variant. Three CMV-associated chains proved CMV antigen-specific in vitro.

A remark on this clone: Antigen: not known.

CDR3 length: 16 amino acids. Germline loops: CDR1 SGHVS, CDR2 FQNEAQ. Germline trimming cut 5 bases from V and 10 bases from J; bases unmatched to any gene: 11. The study ran its PCR with 60 Vbeta and 13 Jbeta primers. Measured with immunoSEQ multiplex PCR; TCRdb has only the in-frame clones, and not every one. Found here are approximately 81,000 clones, 74% of them singletons; the top ten hold over 7.5%. The chain carries TRBV7-8 and TRBJ2-1, with 13 bases aligning to TRBD2. The source of this sequence is a man between 35 and 55 years old in good health and CMV-seropositive. Sequencing used PBMCs. CDR3 coding DNA: TGTGCCAGCAGCCGCGTTGGACTAGCGGGAGTAGGGGAGCAGTTCTTC. This codes for CASSRVGLAGVGEQFF. Drawing the rest from reference TRBV7-8 and TRBJ2-1, the complete variable domain is GAGVSQSPRYKVAKRGQDVALRCDPISGHVSLFWYQQALGQGPEFLTYFQNEAQLDKSGLPSDRFFAERPEGSVSTLKIQRTQQEDSAVYLCASSRVGLAGVGEQFFGPGTRLTVL.